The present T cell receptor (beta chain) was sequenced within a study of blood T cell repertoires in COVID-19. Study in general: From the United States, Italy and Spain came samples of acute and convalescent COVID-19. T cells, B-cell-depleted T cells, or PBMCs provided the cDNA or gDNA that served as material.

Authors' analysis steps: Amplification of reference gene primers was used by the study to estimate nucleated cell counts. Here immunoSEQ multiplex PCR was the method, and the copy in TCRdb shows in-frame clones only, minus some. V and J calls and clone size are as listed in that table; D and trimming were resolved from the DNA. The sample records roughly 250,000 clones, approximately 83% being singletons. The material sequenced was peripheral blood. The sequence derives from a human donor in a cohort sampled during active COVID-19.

Written as DNA, the CDR3 is TGTGCCAGCAGTCGACAGGGGATCGACGAGCAGTACTTC. Translating it yields CASSRQGIDEQYF. The chain recombines TRBV27 with TRBJ2-7; 8 positions agree with TRBD1. The CDR3 has 13 amino acids. CDR1 is MNHEY, CDR2 SMNVEV, per germline (reference sequence). After removal of 5 bases from V and 5 bases from J, the junction contained 5 bases not matched to a gene.